Listed here are 22 T cell receptor beta chains from one sample, sequenced in a study of cytomegalovirus exposure and HLA in healthy donors. The method was immunoSEQ multiplex PCR; TCRdb's version includes in-frame clones alone and lacks a portion of them. Altogether roughly 350,000 clones are present, 80% to 90% being singletons, with the ten largest covering roughly 0.8%. Sequenced input: PBMCs. These receptors were obtained from a woman aged 18-29 years in good health and CMV-seronegative.

The V call is TRBV5-1, the J call TRBJ2-1; 13 bases align to TRBD2. Germline CDR1 is SGHRS and CDR2 is YFSETQ. The V gene end was trimmed by 3 bases and the J gene end by 7 bases; junction bases not matched to a gene: 7. The length of the CDR3 is 16 residues. The CDR3 sequence: CASSSSGLAGENEQFF. CDR3 sequence (DNA): TGCGCCAGCAGCTCTTCAGGACTAGCGGGAGAGAATGAGCAGTTCTTC.

V gene TRBV9 combines with J gene TRBJ2-5; D perhaps matches TRBD2 (6 bases). CDR3 length: 15 residues. In germline, CDR1 is SGDLS, CDR2 YYNGEE. With 2 bases removed from V and 2 bases from J, the gap between germline ends came to 13 bases. The CDR3 region has the DNA TGTGCCAGCAGCGTCCAGACTAGTCTACAAGAGACCCAGTACTTC. It specifies CASSVQTSLQETQYF.

V is TRBV2 and J is TRBJ2-3; TRBD1 matches at 7 bases. Trimming cost V 0 bases and J 3 bases; bases outside gene matches: 6. Per the germline V gene, CDR1 is SNHLY and CDR2 is FYNNEI. There are 16 residues in the CDR3. The CDR3 protein is CASSEAETGLTDTQYF. The CDR3 DNA reads as TGTGCCAGCAGTGAAGCCGAGACAGGGTTGACAGATACGCAGTATTTT.

The chain recombines TRBV27 with TRBJ1-5; 9 bases map to TRBD1. CDR1 and CDR2 (germline): MNHEY, SMNVEV (reference sequence). The CDR3 contains 17 residues. With 5 bases clipped from V and 6 bases from J, the junction kept 14 bases outside the gene matches. This CDR3 is CASSTYNGTGYVQPQHF. The CDR3 DNA reads TGTGCCAGCAGTACCTACAACGGGACAGGGTATGTTCAGCCCCAGCATTTT.

This chain links TRBV7-2 with TRBJ1-4; 8 bases agree with TRBD1. V lost 4 bases and J lost 3; bases outside the gene matches: 4. Germline V gives CDR1 SGHTA, CDR2 FQGNSA. This CDR3 region has 15 residues. The CDR3 nucleotides read TGTGCCAGCAGCTCCCAGGGGGCGGCTAATGAAAAACTGTTTTTT. This codes for CASSSQGAANEKLFF.

The chain employs TRBV28 and TRBJ2-3, with TRBD1 matching over 8 bases. Germline V lookup: CDR1 MDHEN, CDR2 SYDVKM. Germline trimming cut 3 bases from V and 2 bases from J; bases unmatched to any gene: 13. The CDR3 is 18 amino acids. The CDR3 sequence is CASSFPGQGWANTDTQYF. The CDR3 DNA reads as TGTGCCAGCAGTTTTCCAGGACAGGGATGGGCAAACACAGATACGCAGTATTTT.

The V gene is TRBV7-9, the J gene TRBJ1-4; D unresolved. The CDR3 sequence is 15 residues long. Germline V gives CDR1 SEHNR, CDR2 FQNEAQ (reference sequence). Trimming took 4 bases from V and 2 from J, leaving 11 bases between them. The DNA of the CDR3 is TGTGCCAGCAGCTCCTTTGGCTCGACTAATGAAAAACTGTTTTTT. Protein product: CASSSFGSTNEKLFF.

CDR3 sequence (DNA): TGTGCCAGCAGACTGGACAGTTCTCAGCCCCAGCATTTT. This translates into CASRLDSSQPQHF. J is TRBJ1-5 and V is TRBV7-8; D perhaps matches TRBD1 (6 bases). Per the germline V gene, CDR1 is SGHVS and CDR2 is FQNEAQ. The CDR3 covers 13 residues. V lost 6 bases and J lost 6, with 12 bases in between.

The chain links TRBV7-8 to TRBJ2-1, with 12 bases identical to TRBD2. Germline V lookup: CDR1 SGHVS, CDR2 FQNEAQ. V dropped 0 bases and J dropped 6; count of bases not matched to a gene: 6. CDR3 length equals 17 residues. The DNA of the CDR3 is TGTGCCAGCAGCTTAGCGGGGGGGACTAGCGGGCTCAATGAGCAGTTCTTC. It encodes CASSLAGGTSGLNEQFF.

V and J are TRBV7-6 and TRBJ2-1, with D unclear. The CDR3 runs to 15 residues. Germline CDR1 and CDR2: SGHVS and FNYEAQ. V was pared by 2 bases and J by 0 bases, with 8 bases between. In nucleotides, the CDR3 is TGTGCCAGCAGCTTATGGGCAAGCTCCTACAATGAGCAGTTCTTC. This sequence encodes CASSLWASSYNEQFF. Combining the CDR3 with reference TRBV7-6 and TRBJ2-1 gives the whole variable domain GAGVSQSPRYKVTKRGQDVALRCDPISGHVSLYWYRQALGQGPEFLTYFNYEAQQDKSGLPNDRFSAERPEGSISTLTIQRTEQRDSAMYRCASSLWASSYNEQFFGPGTRLTVL.

The chain links TRBV9 to TRBJ2-2; 9 bases are shared with TRBD2. Germline V gene data show CDR1 as SGDLS and CDR2 as YYNGEE. The CDR3 covers 14 residues. J lost 7 bases, V lost 2 bases, and 3 bases had no gene match. The CDR3 bases are TGTGCCAGCAGCGTTAGCGGGAGTGTCGGGGAGCTGTTTTTT. It codes for CASSVSGSVGELFF.

This clone was recorded once. This chain connects TRBV6-1 to TRBJ2-7, with a tentative D call TRBD2 (6 bases). CDR3 length: 16 amino acids. Trimming shortened V by 2 bases and J by 4 bases, and 18 bases separated the two germline ends. Germline CDR1 and CDR2: MNHNS and SASEGT. In DNA, the CDR3 is TGTGCCAGCAGTGAATTTGGGCAGGGCGGAGGGTACGAGCAGTACTTC. It is translated as CASSEFGQGGGYEQYF.

CDR3 DNA sequence: TGTGCCAGCAGTTTATACGGGGGAGCTTTCTTT. It translates to CASSLYGGAFF. The J gene is TRBJ1-1, the V gene TRBV28; D might be TRBD1 (5 bases). The V end lost 1 base, the J end lost 10 bases, and 7 bases lay between the germline ends. CDR3 length: 11 residues. CDR1 is MDHEN, CDR2 SYDVKM, per germline.

This chain joins TRBV7-9 and TRBJ2-2, with D tentatively TRBD2 (6 bases). The CDR3 runs to 18 residues. V lost 7 bases to trimming and J lost 4 bases, with 25 bases between them. The V gene's germline CDR1 is SEHNR and CDR2 FQNEAQ (reference sequence). CDR3 DNA sequence: TGTGCCAGCACTACGGAGGGCGCTACCGGCCGGGGCACCGGGGAGCTGTTTTTT. It is translated as CASTTEGATGRGTGELFF.

The rearrangement joins TRBV5-4 to TRBJ2-2; TRBD2 matches at 12 bases. V dropped 5 bases and J dropped 6; count of bases not matched to a gene: 8. The CDR3 consists of 16 residues. CDR1 is SGHNT and CDR2 is YYREEE in the germline V gene (reference sequence). DNA of the CDR3: TGTGCCAGCAGAAAGACTAGCGGGAGATTGTCCGGGGAGCTGTTTTTT. It is translated as CASRKTSGRLSGELFF.

The chain carries TRBV19 and TRBJ1-2; no reliable D call. Germline CDR1 LNHDA, CDR2 SQIVND (reference sequence). V shed 2 bases and J shed 7 bases, with 14 bases lying between them. The CDR3 runs to 14 residues. CDR3: CASSINAQEGGYTF. Written as DNA, the CDR3 is TGTGCCAGTAGTATAAATGCGCAGGAGGGTGGCTACACCTTC.

The CDR3, as DNA: TGCGCCAGCAGCGTACAGGGGGGAAAGGGCGAGCAGTACTTC. It yields the protein CASSVQGGKGEQYF. The V gene is TRBV5-1, the J gene TRBJ2-7; 8 nucleotides align to TRBD1. Unmatched junction bases numbered 9, after V lost 4 bases and J lost 6 bases. The CDR3 is made up of 14 amino acids. Germline CDR1 and CDR2: SGHRS and YFSETQ.

V is TRBV4-2 and J is TRBJ1-2; D perhaps matches TRBD1 (5 bases). Trimming took 2 bases from V and 1 from J, leaving 8 bases between them. CDR3 length: 14 amino acids. Germline-derived CDR1 and CDR2 are LGHNA and YNFKEQ. The CDR3 DNA is TGTGCCAGCAGCCAACCCGACAGTAACTATGGCTACACCTTC. Translation: CASSQPDSNYGYTF.

This clone was recorded only once. The rearrangement uses TRBV18 and TRBJ2-1, with TRBD2 identical over 11 bases. The CDR3 length is 16 residues. V lost 3 bases, J lost 3 bases, and 4 bases stayed unmatched. Germline V lookup: CDR1 KGHSH, CDR2 LQKENI. CDR3 DNA sequence: TGTGCCAGCTCACCGACCCTAGCGGGAGGCTACAATGAGCAGTTCTTC. The encoded protein is CASSPTLAGGYNEQFF.

This chain uses TRBV25-1 with TRBJ2-3; D gene unclear. The V and J ends lost 3 bases and 4 bases respectively, with 5 bases between them. This CDR3 comprises 12 residues. CDR1 is MGHDK and CDR2 is SYGVNS in the germline V gene. The DNA of the CDR3 is TGTGCCAGCAGTGATCTCTCAGATACGCAGTATTTT. It specifies CASSDLSDTQYF.

The chain uses TRBV7-9 and TRBJ2-3; D is unclear. With 6 bases removed from V and 0 bases from J, the gap between germline ends came to 10 bases. Per germline, CDR1 SEHNR and CDR2 FQNEAQ (reference sequence). The CDR3 loop spans 14 amino acids. For the CDR3, the DNA is TGTGCCAGCAGTCGTATAGCTAGCACAGATACGCAGTATTTT. Translation gives CASSRIASTDTQYF.

This clone occurred once. This chain links TRBV4-3 with TRBJ2-3; D might be TRBD2 (5 bases). The V end was cut by 3 bases, the J end by 2 bases, with 12 bases between. From germline, CDR1 is LGHNA and CDR2 YSLEER. This CDR3 contains 15 residues. The CDR3 nucleotides read TGCGCCAGCAGCCAGCCCGGGATCCTCACAGATACGCAGTATTTT. Translation: CASSQPGILTDTQYF.